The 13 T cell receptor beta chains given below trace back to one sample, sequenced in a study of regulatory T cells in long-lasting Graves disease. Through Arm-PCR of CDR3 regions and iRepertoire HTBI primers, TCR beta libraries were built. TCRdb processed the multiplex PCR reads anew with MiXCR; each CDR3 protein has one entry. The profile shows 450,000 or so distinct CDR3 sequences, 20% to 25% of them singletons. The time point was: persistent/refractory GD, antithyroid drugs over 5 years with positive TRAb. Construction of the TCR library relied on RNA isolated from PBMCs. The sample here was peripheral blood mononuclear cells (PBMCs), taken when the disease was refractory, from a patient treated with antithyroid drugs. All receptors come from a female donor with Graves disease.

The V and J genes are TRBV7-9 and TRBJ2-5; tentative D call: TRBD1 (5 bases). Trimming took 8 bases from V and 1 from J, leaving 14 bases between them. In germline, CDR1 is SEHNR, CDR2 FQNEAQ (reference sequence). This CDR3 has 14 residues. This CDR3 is CASGYGTGQETQYF. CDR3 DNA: TGTGCCAGCGGGTACGGTACAGGCCAAGAGACCCAGTACTTC.

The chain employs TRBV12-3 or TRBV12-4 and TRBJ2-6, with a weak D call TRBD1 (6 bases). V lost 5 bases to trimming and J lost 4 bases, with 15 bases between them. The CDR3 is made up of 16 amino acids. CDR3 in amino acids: CASSARGTWGANVLTF. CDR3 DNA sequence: TGTGCCAGCAGTGCTAGGGGGACCTGGGGGGCCAACGTCCTGACTTTC.

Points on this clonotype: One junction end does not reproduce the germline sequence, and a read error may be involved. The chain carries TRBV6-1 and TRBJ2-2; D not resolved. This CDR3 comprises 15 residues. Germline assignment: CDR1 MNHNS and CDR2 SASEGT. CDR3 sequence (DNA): TGTGCAAGCAGGTGGCTAGGAGCGAACACCGGGGAGCTGTTTTTT. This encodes CASRWLGANTGELFF.

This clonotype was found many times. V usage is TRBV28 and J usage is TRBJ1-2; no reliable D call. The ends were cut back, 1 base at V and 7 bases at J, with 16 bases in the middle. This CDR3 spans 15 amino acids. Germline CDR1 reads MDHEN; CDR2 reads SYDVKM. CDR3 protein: CASSLFRRRLPGYTF. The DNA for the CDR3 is TGTGCCAGCAGTTTATTTAGGAGGAGGCTTCCTGGCTACACCTTC.

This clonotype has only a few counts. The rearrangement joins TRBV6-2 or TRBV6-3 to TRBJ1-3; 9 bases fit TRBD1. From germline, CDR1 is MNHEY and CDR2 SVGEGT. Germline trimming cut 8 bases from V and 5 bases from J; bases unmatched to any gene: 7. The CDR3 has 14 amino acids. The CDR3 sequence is CASGGTGTRNTIYF. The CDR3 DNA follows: TGTGCCAGCGGGGGGACAGGGACTAGAAACACCATATATTTT.

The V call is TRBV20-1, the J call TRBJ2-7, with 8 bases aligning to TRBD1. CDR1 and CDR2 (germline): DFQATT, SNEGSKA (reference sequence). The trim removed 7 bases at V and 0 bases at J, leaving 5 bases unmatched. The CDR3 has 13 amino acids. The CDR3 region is CSGQDRASYEQYF. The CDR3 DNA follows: TGCAGTGGGCAGGACAGGGCCTCCTACGAGCAGTACTTC.

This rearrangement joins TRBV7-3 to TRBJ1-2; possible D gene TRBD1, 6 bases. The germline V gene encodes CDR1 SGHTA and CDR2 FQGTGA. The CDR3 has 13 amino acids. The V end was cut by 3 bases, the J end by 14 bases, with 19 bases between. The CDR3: CASSFPGDYGWTF. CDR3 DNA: TGTGCCAGCAGCTTCCCAGGGGACTATGGCTGGACCTTC.

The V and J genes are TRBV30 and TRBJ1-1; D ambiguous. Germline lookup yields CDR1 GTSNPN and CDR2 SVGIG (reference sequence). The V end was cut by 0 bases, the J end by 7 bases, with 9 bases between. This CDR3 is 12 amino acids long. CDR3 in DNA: TGTGCCTGGAGTGTACCAACAGTTGAAGCTTTCTTT. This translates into CAWSVPTVEAFF.

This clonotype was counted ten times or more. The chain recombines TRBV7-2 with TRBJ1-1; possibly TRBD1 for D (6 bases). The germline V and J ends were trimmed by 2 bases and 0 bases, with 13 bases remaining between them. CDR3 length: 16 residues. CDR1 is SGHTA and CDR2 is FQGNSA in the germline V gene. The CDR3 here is CASSLMLGGLNTEAFF. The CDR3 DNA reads TGTGCCAGCAGCTTAATGTTGGGGGGCCTGAACACTGAAGCTTTCTTT.

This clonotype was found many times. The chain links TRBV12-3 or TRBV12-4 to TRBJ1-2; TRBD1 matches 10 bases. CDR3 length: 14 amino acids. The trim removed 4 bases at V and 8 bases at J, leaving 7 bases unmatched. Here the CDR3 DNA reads TGTGCCAGCAGTTCACGGGACAGGGGCGGCGGCTACACCTTC. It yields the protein CASSSRDRGGGYTF.

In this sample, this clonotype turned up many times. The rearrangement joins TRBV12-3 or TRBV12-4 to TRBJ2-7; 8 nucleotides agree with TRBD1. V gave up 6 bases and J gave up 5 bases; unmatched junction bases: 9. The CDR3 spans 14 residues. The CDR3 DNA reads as TGTGCCAGCAGACCAGGGGGCGCGGTTAACGAGCAGTACTTC. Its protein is CASRPGGAVNEQYF.

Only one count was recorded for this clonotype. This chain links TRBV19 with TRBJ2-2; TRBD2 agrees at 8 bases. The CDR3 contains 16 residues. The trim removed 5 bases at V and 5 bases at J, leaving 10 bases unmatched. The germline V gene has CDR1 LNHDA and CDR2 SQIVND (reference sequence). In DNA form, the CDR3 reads TGTGCCAGTAGTCCCCTAACGGGAGGGCCAACCGGGGAGCTGTTTTTT. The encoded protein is CASSPLTGGPTGELFF.

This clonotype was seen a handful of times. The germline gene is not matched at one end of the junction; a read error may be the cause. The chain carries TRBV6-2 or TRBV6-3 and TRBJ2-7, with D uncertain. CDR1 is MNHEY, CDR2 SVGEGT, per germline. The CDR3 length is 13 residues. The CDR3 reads CASSYSTLREQYF. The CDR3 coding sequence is TGTGCCAGCAGCTACTCGACCCTTAGGGAGCAGTACTTC.